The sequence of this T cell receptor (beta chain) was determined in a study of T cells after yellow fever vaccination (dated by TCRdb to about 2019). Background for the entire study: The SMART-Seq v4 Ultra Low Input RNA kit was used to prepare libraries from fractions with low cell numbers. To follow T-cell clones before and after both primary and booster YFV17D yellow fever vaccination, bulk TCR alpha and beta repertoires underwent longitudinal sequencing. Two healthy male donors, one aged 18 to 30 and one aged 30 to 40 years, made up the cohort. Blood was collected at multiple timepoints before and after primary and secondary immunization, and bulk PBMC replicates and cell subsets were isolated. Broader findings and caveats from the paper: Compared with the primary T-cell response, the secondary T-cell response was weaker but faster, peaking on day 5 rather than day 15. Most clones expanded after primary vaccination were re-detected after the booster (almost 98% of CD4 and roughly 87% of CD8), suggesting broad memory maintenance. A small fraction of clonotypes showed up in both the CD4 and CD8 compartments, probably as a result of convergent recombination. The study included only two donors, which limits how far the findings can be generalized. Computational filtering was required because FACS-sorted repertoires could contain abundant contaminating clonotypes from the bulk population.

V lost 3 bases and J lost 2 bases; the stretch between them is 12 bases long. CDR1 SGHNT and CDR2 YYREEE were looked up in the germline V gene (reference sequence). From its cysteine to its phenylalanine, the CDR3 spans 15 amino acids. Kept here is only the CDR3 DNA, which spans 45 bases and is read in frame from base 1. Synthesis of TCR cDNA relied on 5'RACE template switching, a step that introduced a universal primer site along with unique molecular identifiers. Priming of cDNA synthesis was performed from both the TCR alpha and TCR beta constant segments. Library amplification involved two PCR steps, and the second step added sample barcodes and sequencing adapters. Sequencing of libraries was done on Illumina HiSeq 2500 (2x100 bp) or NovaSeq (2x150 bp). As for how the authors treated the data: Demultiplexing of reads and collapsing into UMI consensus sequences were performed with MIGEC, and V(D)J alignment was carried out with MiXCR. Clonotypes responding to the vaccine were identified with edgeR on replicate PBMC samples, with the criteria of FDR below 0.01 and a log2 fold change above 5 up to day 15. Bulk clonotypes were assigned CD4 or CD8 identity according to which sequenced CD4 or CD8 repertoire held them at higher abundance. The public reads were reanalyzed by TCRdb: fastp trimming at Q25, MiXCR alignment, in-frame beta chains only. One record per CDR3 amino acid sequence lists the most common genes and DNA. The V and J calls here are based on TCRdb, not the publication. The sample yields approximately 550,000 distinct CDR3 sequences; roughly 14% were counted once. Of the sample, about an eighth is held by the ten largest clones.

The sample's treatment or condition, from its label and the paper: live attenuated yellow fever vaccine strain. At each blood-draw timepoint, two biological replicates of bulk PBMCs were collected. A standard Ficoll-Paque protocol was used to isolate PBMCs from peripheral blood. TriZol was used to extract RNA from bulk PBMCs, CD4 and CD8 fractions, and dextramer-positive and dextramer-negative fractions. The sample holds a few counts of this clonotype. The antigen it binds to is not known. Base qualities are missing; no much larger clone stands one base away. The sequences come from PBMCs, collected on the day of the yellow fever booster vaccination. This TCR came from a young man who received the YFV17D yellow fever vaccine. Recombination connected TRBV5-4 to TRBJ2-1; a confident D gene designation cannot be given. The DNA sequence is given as TGTGCCAGCAGCTCACCCGGGCGCCCCTACAATGAGCAGTTCTTC. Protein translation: CASSSPGRPYNEQFF.